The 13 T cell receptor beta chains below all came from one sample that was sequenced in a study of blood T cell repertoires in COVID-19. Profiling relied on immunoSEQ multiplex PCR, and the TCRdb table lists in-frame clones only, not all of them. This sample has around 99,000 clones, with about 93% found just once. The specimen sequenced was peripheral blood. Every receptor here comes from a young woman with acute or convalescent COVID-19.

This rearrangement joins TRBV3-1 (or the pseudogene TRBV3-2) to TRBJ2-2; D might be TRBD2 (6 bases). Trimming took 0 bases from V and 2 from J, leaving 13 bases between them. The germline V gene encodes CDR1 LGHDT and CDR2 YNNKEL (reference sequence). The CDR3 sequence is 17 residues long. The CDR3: CASSQEVSRGNTGELFF. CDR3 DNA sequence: TGTGCCAGCAGCCAAGAGGTCTCGCGGGGCAACACCGGGGAGCTGTTTTTT.

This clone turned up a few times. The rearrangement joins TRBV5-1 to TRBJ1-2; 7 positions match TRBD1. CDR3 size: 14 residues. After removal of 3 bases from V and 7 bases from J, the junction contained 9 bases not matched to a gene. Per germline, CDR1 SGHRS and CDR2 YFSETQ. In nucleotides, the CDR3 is TGCGCCAGCAGCTCTCGCGAAGGGGGCGGTGGCTACACCTTC. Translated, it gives CASSSREGGGGYTF.

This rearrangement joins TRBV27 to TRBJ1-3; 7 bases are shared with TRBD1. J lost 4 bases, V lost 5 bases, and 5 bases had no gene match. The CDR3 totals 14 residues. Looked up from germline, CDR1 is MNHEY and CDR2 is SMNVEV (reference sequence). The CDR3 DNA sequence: TGTGCCAGCAGTCTAACGGGACAGGGAAACACCATATATTTT. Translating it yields CASSLTGQGNTIYF.

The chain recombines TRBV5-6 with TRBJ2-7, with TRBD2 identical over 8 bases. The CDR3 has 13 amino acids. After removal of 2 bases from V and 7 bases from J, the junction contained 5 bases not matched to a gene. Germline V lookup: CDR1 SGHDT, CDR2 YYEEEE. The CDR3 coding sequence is TGTGCCAGCAGCTTCGGACTAGCTAATGAGCAGTACTTC. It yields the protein CASSFGLANEQYF.

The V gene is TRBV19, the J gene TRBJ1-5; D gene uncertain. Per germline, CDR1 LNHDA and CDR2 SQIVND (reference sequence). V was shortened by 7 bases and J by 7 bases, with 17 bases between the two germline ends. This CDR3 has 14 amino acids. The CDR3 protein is CASTDPGRSQPQHF. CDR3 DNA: TGTGCCAGTACCGACCCCGGTAGGAGCCAGCCCCAGCATTTT.

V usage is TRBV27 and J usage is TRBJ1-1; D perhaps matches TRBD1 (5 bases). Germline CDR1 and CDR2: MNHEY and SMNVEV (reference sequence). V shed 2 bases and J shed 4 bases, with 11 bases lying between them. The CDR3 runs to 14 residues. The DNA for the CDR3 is TGTGCCAGCAGTTTAACCCAGGGTATCACTGAAGCTTTCTTT. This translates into CASSLTQGITEAFF.

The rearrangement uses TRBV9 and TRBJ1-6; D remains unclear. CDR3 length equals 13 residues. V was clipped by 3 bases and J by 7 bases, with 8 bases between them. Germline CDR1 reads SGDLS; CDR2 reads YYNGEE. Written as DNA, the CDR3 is TGTGCCAGCAGCGACAGAGAAAATTCACCCCTCCACTTT. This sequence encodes CASSDRENSPLHF.

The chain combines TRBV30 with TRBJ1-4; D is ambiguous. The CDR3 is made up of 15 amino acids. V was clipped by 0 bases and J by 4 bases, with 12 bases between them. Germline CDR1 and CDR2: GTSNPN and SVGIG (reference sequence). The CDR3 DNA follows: TGTGCCTGGAGTGTATTAGGCGGGATTAATGAAAAACTGTTTTTT. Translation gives CAWSVLGGINEKLFF. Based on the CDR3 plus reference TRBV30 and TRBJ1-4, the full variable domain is SQTIHQWPATLVQPVGSPLSLECTVEGTSNPNLYWYRQAAGRGLQLLFYSVGIGQISSEVPQNLSASRPQDRQFILSSKKLLLSDSGFYLCAWSVLGGINEKLFFGSGTQLSVL.

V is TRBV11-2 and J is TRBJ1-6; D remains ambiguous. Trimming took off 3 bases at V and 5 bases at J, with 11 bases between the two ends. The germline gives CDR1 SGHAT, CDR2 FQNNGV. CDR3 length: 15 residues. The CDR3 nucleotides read TGTGCCAGCAGCTTTGAAACAGCTCATAATTCACCCCTCCACTTT. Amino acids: CASSFETAHNSPLHF.

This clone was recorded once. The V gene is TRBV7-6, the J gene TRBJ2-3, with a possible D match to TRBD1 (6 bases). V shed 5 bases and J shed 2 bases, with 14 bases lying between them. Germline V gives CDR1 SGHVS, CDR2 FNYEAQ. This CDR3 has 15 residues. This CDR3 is CASSAAPGVTDTQYF. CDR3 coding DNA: TGTGCCAGCAGCGCCGCCCCAGGGGTCACAGATACGCAGTATTTT. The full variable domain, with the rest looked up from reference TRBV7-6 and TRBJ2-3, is GAGVSQSPRYKVTKRGQDVALRCDPISGHVSLYWYRQALGQGPEFLTYFNYEAQQDKSGLPNDRFSAERPEGSISTLTIQRTEQRDSAMYRCASSAAPGVTDTQYFGPGTRLTVL.

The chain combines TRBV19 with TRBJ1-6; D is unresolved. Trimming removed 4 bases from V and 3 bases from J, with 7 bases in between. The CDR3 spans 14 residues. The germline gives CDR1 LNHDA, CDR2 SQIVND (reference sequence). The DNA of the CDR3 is TGTGCCAGTAGTACGAGGGACTATAATTCACCCCTCCACTTT. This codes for CASSTRDYNSPLHF.

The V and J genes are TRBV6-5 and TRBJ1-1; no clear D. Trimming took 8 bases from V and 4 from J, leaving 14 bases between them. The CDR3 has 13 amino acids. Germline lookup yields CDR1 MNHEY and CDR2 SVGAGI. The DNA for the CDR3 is TGTGCCAGCTTCCGGGAGGGCCTCACTGAAGCTTTCTTT. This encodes CASFREGLTEAFF.

The CDR3 protein is CASSRGGTAYGYTF. The CDR3, as DNA: TGTGCCAGCAGTCGCGGAGGGACCGCCTATGGCTACACCTTC. The V call is TRBV6-2 or TRBV6-3, the J call TRBJ1-2, with a possible D match to TRBD1 (5 bases). CDR1 is MNHEY and CDR2 is SVGEGT in the germline V gene. This CDR3 is 14 amino acids long. Trimming removed 5 bases at V and 4 bases at J, with 14 bases between.